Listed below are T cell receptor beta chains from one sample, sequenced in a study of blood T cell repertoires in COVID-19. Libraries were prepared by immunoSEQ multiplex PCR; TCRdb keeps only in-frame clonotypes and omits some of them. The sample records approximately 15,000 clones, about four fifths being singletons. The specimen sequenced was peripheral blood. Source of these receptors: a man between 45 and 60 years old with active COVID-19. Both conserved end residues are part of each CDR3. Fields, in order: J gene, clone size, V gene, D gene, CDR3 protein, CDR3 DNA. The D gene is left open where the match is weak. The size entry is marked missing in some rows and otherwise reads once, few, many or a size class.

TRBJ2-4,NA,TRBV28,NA,CASSPLLAEAKNIQYF,TGTGCCAGCAGTCCCCTCCTGGCGGAGGCCAAAAACATTCAGTACTTC
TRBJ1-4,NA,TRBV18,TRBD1,CASSPYRQGEHEKLFF,TGTGCCAGCTCACCCTACAGACAGGGGGAGCATGAAAAACTGTTTTTT
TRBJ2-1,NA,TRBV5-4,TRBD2,CASSPGTSGRPSYNEQFF,TGTGCCAGCAGCCCTGGGACTAGCGGGAGGCCATCCTACAATGAGCAGTTCTTC
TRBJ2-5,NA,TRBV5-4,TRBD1,CASSRGTGGETQYF,TGTGCCAGCAGCCGCGGGACAGGGGGAGAGACCCAGTACTTC
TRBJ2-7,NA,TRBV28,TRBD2,CASSLPPGTSGTSYEQYF,TGTGCCAGCAGTTTACCCCCAGGGACTAGCGGGACCTCCTACGAGCAGTACTTC
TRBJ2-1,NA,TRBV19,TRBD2,CASRLTSGSDEQFF,TGTGCCAGTAGACTCACTAGCGGGAGCGATGAGCAGTTCTTC
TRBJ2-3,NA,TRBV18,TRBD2,CASSQGTTLGTDTQYF,TGTGCCAGCTCACAGGGGACTACACTAGGCACAGATACGCAGTATTTT
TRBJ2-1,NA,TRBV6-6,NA,CASSPVGFGSNEQFF,TGTGCCAGCAGTCCCGTCGGGTTCGGTTCAAATGAGCAGTTCTTC
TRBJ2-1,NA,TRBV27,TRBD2,CASSRIAGGRYNEQFF,TGTGCCAGCAGTCGCATAGCGGGAGGGCGATACAATGAGCAGTTCTTC
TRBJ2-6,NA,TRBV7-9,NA,CASSPQGFPSGANVLTF,TGTGCCAGCAGCCCCCAGGGGTTTCCGTCTGGGGCCAACGTCCTGACTTTC
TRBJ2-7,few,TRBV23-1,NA,CASSQKQGEHEQYF,TGCGCCAGCAGTCAAAAACAGGGAGAGCACGAGCAGTACTTC
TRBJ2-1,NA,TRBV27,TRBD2,CASRLAASSYNEQFF,TGTGCCAGCAGACTAGCGGCTAGCTCCTACAATGAGCAGTTCTTC
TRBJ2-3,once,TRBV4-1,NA,CASSQDSSDTQYF,TGCGCCAGCAGCCAGGACAGTTCTGATACGCAGTATTTT
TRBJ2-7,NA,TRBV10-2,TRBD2,CASRGLAGGLYEQYF,TGCGCCAGCAGGGGACTAGCGGGAGGGCTTTACGAGCAGTACTTC
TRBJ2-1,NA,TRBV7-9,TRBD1,CASSPRVGGASNEQFF,TGTGCCAGCAGCCCTCGGGTAGGGGGCGCTTCCAATGAGCAGTTCTTC
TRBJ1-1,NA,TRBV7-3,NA,CASSSGMNTEAFF,TGTGCCAGCAGCTCCGGGATGAACACTGAAGCTTTCTTT
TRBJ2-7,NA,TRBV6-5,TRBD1,CASSGQGLHEQYF,TGTGCCAGCAGCGGACAGGGCCTCCACGAGCAGTACTTC